Shown below are 5 T cell receptor beta chains from a single sample sequenced in a study of control samples from healthy donors and cancer patients. Method: immunoSEQ multiplex PCR; TCRdb's copy keeps in-frame clones and lacks some. This table has 190,000 or so clones, around 93% appearing once. Sequencing was performed on blood. The receptor set was obtained from a young man in good health.

The chain combines TRBV7-9 with TRBJ2-7; 8 nucleotides line up with TRBD1. The germline CDR1 and CDR2 sequences are SEHNR and FQNEAQ (reference sequence). The V and J ends lost 1 base and 2 bases, in that order; junction bases with no gene match: 1. The CDR3 is 14 amino acids. The CDR3: CASSLEQGAYEQYF. The CDR3 DNA is TGTGCCAGCAGCTTAGAACAGGGGGCCTACGAGCAGTACTTC.

The rearrangement joins TRBV5-1 to TRBJ1-2; D remains unclear. V lost 5 bases and J 5 bases, leaving 19 bases between the germline ends. This CDR3 comprises 15 residues. Per germline, CDR1 SGHRS and CDR2 YFSETQ. CDR3 sequence: CASRKWSGGRYGYTF. The CDR3 DNA follows: TGCGCCAGCAGGAAGTGGTCGGGCGGAAGGTATGGCTACACCTTC.

The chain joins TRBV6-1 to TRBJ2-1; D is possibly TRBD2 (7 bases). The CDR3 consists of 12 residues. V gave up 2 bases and J gave up 14 bases, with 13 bases separating them. The V gene's germline CDR1 is MNHNS and CDR2 SASEGT. The CDR3 sequence: CASSEYPGGKFF. Here the CDR3 DNA reads TGTGCCAGCAGTGAATACCCGGGGGGCAAGTTCTTC.

V and J are TRBV7-3 and TRBJ2-7; D call uncertain. Germline loops: CDR1 SGHTA, CDR2 FQGTGA. The CDR3 is 14 residues long. Trimming stripped 1 base from V and 0 bases from J, with 7 bases between. The CDR3 nucleotides are TGTGCCAGCAGCTTAATAAGGTACTCCTACGAGCAGTACTTC. Protein product: CASSLIRYSYEQYF.

The rearrangement uses TRBV6-5 and TRBJ2-3, with TRBD2 matching over 7 bases. Looked up from germline, CDR1 is MNHEY and CDR2 is SVGAGI. The CDR3 has 14 residues. The V segment lost 6 bases and the J segment 6 bases; nucleotides outside the gene matches: 9. The CDR3 sequence: CASRNGGKGDTQYF. CDR3 bases: TGTGCCAGCAGAAACGGGGGGAAGGGGGATACGCAGTATTTT.